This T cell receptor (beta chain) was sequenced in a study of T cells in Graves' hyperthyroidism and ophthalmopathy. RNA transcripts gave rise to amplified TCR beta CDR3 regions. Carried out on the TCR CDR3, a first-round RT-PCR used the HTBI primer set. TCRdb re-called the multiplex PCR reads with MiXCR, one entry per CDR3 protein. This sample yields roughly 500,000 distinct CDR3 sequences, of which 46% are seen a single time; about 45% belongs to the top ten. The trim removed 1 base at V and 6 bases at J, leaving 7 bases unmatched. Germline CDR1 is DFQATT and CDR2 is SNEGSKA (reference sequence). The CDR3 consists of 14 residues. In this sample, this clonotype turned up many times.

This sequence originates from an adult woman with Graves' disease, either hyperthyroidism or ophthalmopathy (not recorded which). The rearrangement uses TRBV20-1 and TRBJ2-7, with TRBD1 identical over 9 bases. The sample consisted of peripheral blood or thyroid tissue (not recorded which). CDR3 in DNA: TGCAGTGCTAGAGTGGGACAGGGTACGGCCGAGCAGTACTTC. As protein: CSARVGQGTAEQYF.